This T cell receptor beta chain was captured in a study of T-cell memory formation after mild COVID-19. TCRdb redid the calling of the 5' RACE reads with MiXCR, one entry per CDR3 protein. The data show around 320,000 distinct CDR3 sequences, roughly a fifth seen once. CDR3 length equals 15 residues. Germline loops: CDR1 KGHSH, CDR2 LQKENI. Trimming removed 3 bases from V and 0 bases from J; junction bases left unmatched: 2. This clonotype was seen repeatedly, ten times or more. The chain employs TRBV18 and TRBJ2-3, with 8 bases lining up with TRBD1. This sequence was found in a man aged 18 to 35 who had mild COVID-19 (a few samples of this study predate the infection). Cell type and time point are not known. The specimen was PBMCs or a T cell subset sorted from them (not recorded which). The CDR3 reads CASSPRTGSTDTQYF. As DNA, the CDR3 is TGTGCCAGCTCACCGCGGACAGGGAGCACAGATACGCAGTATTTT.